This T cell receptor (beta chain) was captured in a study of shared clonotypes between healthy human individuals. Study-wide results and caveats: Donors were few, which limited the genetic and exposure-history diversity represented. With four donors compared, 4.5% to 6.5% of naive CD4 clonotypes were shared.

As regards this clone: Its antigen is not identified.

Positively selected for CCR7, the CD45RO-negative cells used as naive CD8 cells excluded terminally differentiated effector memory CD45RA+ cells. Trimming left V 0 bases short and J 5 bases short, with 21 bases between. The CDR3 is made up of 17 amino acids. The germline V gene has CDR1 SGHRS and CDR2 YFSETQ. Sequencing was performed with immunoSEQ multiplex PCR; in TCRdb, only in-frame clones are kept and a portion is missing. The table includes about 2.2 million clones, around 93% detected once. The chain joins TRBV5-1 to TRBJ2-7; a weak D match, TRBD2 (8 bases). Sample: naive CD8+ T cells from PBMCs. This receptor was identified in a man aged 18 to 29 in good health. Some clones in this sample may be carry-over from other donors' samples. CDR3 residues: CASSLEGAAGVRNEQYF. The CDR3 region has the DNA TGCGCCAGCAGCTTGGAGGGGGCAGCGGGAGTCAGAAACGAGCAGTACTTC.